This is a list of T cell receptor beta chains from one sample in a study of shared clonotypes between healthy human individuals. Libraries were prepared by immunoSEQ multiplex PCR; TCRdb keeps only in-frame clonotypes and omits some of them. The sample holds 1,500,000 or so clones, more than 95% seen once. Sequencing was done on a sample of naive CD4+ T cells sorted from blood. All receptors derive from a young man in good health. The CDR3 runs from the conserved cysteine through the conserved F or W. The order of the fields is J gene, V gene, D gene, clone size, CDR3 DNA, CDR3 protein. The D gene is left open where the match is weak. Clone sizes are given selectively: once, few, many, or a class where the clone is expanded.

J: TRBJ1-5; V: TRBV7-9; D: .; size: .; DNA: TGTGCCAGCAGCTTACCGGGAAATCAGCCCCAGCATTTT; CDR3: CASSLPGNQPQHF
J: TRBJ2-7; V: TRBV5-1; D: TRBD2; size: .; DNA: TGCGCCAGCAGCGAACGACTATTAAAGCGGGAGGGGGAGCAGTACTTC; CDR3: CASSERLLKREGEQYF
J: TRBJ2-7; V: TRBV7-9; D: TRBD2; size: .; DNA: TGTGCCAGCAGCCCCCCTCGCGGGAGCCCCTACGAGCAGTACTTC; CDR3: CASSPPRGSPYEQYF
J: TRBJ2-3; V: TRBV5-4; D: .; size: .; DNA: TGTGCCAGCAGCTTGGGCTCGCGGACTTCCCCCGCAGATACGCAGTATTTT; CDR3: CASSLGSRTSPADTQYF
J: TRBJ1-4; V: TRBV4-1; D: TRBD1; size: .; DNA: TGCGCCAGCAGCCAATTCCCCTTACAGGGGATCAGTAATGAAAAACTGTTTTTT; CDR3: CASSQFPLQGISNEKLFF
J: TRBJ1-5; V: TRBV18; D: .; size: .; DNA: TGTGCCAGCTCACCTACCGAGAGTAGCAATCAGCCCCAGCATTTT; CDR3: CASSPTESSNQPQHF
J: TRBJ2-3; V: TRBV7-3; D: TRBD2; size: .; DNA: TGTGCCAGCAGCCTTTTTAGCGGGAACACAGATACGCAGTATTTT; CDR3: CASSLFSGNTDTQYF
J: TRBJ1-1; V: TRBV11-2; D: .; size: .; DNA: TGTGCCAGCAGCTCCCACTGGACTGAAGCTTTCTTT; CDR3: CASSSHWTEAFF
J: TRBJ2-3; V: TRBV11-2; D: .; size: few; DNA: TGTGCCAGCATCAACGCGGGATGGGATACGCAGTATTTT; CDR3: CASINAGWDTQYF
J: TRBJ2-7; V: TRBV14; D: .; size: .; DNA: TGTGCCAGCAGCCAAGATCTGGGCGGCGAGCAGTACTTC; CDR3: CASSQDLGGEQYF
J: TRBJ2-3; V: TRBV28; D: .; size: .; DNA: TGTGCCAGCAGTCAAGCTAGCACAGATACGCAGTATTTT; CDR3: CASSQASTDTQYF
J: TRBJ2-3; V: TRBV6-1; D: TRBD1; size: .; DNA: TGTGCCAGCAGTGAAGGGACAGGGATCACAGATACGCAGTATTTT; CDR3: CASSEGTGITDTQYF
J: TRBJ2-7; V: TRBV9; D: .; size: .; DNA: TGTGCCAGCAGCTTGGAGGGAGCCTCGTACGAGCAGTACTTC; CDR3: CASSLEGASYEQYF
J: TRBJ2-7; V: TRBV7-2; D: .; size: once; DNA: TGTGCCAGCAGCCCGCTGATGCAAATCTACGAGCAGTACTTC; CDR3: CASSPLMQIYEQYF
J: TRBJ2-7; V: TRBV4-1; D: .; size: .; DNA: TGCGCCAGCAGCCTCCGGGGGGAGCAGTACTTC; CDR3: CASSLRGEQYF